Sequencing of this T cell receptor (beta chain) was carried out in a study of memory CD4+ T cells and cytomegalovirus serostatus. Study conclusions and caveats: 67 of 164 known CMV-associated TCRbeta sequences appeared in CD4+ memory.

Of note for this clone: As yet, its antigen is unknown.

The sort gate was single viable CD3+CD4+CD8-CD45RO+ cells for memory CD4+ T cells. CMV serostatus came from serum IgG against pp150, pp28, p38, p52. CD4+ T cells were isolated by positive magnetic selection. Original methodology: Out-of-frame sequences were removed, leaving about 2.2 million distinct TCRbeta sequences. Sequencing was performed with immunoSEQ multiplex PCR; in TCRdb, only in-frame clones are kept and a portion is missing. V and J calls plus clone size are reproduced from that table; the DNA served to infer D and trimming. The table shows 50,000 to 70,000 clones, with 65% to 80% occurring only once. V lost 4 bases, J lost 2 bases, and 13 bases lay in between. The CDR3 extends over 14 amino acids. Germline-derived CDR1 and CDR2 are SGHDT and YYEEEE.

The sequencing input was memory CD4+ T cells from blood. The J gene is TRBJ2-7, the V gene TRBV5-6, with a weak D call TRBD2 (6 bases). The clonotype comes from an adult in good health and CMV-seronegative. The CDR3 DNA follows: TGTGCCAGCAGCGCGGGGTCGTGGACCTACGAGCAGTACTTC. Translating gives CASSAGSWTYEQYF.